The 4 T cell receptor beta chains in this list originate from one sample, sequenced in a study of cytomegalovirus exposure and HLA in healthy donors. Both 60 Vbeta primers and 13 Jbeta primers went into the PCR. Sequenced by immunoSEQ multiplex PCR; TCRdb stores in-frame clones only, minus some. The sample has under 200,000 clones, more than 60% seen once. The source material was PBMCs. The receptors come from a woman aged 50 to 60 in good health and CMV-seropositive.

This clone was observed a single time. The chain combines TRBV11-2 with TRBJ2-1; D uncertain. Germline loops: CDR1 SGHAT, CDR2 FQNNGV. The CDR3 has 15 residues. Between the trimmed V and J ends, which lost 1 base and 0 bases, there was a span of 7 bases. CDR3 coding DNA: TGTGCCAGCAGCTTAGCCCGAGGCTCCTACAATGAGCAGTTCTTC. It is translated as CASSLARGSYNEQFF.

The chain employs TRBV2 and TRBJ1-5; D unclear. V lost 5 bases, J lost 3 bases, and 2 bases lay in between. CDR3 size: 11 residues. In germline, CDR1 is SNHLY, CDR2 FYNNEI. CDR3 in amino acids: CASSLNQPQHF. Here the CDR3 DNA reads TGTGCCAGCAGTCTCAATCAGCCCCAGCATTTT.

This chain connects TRBV7-2 to TRBJ2-1; 10 positions agree with TRBD2. Losses at the gene ends were 4 bases for V and 11 bases for J; bases not matched to a gene: 14. Germline V gene lookup returns CDR1 SGHTA and CDR2 FQGNSA. The CDR3 is made up of 16 amino acids. CDR3 in DNA: TGTGCCAGCAGCTCCGAAACTATAGCGGGAGGTGGGAAGCAGTTCTTC. This sequence encodes CASSSETIAGGGKQFF.

The genes are TRBV9 and TRBJ2-7; 9 nucleotides agree with TRBD2. This CDR3 contains 14 residues. Losses at the gene ends were 2 bases for V and 5 bases for J; bases not matched to a gene: 5. Germline CDR1 reads SGDLS; CDR2 reads YYNGEE. Here the CDR3 reads CASSVSGTSNEQYF. DNA of the CDR3: TGTGCCAGCAGCGTCTCCGGGACTAGCAACGAGCAGTACTTC. Supplemented by reference TRBV9 and TRBJ2-7, the full variable domain reads DSGVTQTPKHLITATGQRVTLRCSPRSGDLSVYWYQQSLDQGLQFLIQYYNGEERAKGNILERFSAQQFPDLHSELNLSSLELGDSALYFCASSVSGTSNEQYFGPGTRLTVT.